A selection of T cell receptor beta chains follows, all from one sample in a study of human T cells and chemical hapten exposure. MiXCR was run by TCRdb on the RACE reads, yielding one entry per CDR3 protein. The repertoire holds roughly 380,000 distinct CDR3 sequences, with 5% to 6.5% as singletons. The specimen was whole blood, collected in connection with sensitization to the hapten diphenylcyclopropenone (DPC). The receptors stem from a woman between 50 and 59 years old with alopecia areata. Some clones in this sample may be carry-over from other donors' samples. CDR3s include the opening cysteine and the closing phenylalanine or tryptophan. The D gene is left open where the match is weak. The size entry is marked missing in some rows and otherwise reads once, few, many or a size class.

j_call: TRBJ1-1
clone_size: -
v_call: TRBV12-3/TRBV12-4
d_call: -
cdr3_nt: TGTGCCAGCAGCCACCTACCGGAAAACACTGAAGCTTTCTTT
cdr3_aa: CASSHLPENTEAFF

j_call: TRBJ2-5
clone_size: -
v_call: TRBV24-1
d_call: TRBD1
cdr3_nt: TGTGCCACCAGTGATTCAACCACAGGGGACGAGACCCAGTACTTC
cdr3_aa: CATSDSTTGDETQYF

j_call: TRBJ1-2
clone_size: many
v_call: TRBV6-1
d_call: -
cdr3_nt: TGTGCCAGCAGTGAAGGCGGCAGCATATATGGCTACACCTTC
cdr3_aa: CASSEGGSIYGYTF

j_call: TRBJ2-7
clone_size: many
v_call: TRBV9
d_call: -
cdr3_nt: TGTGCCAGCAGCGTAGCGGAGGACGGGTACGAGCAGTACTTC
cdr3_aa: CASSVAEDGYEQYF

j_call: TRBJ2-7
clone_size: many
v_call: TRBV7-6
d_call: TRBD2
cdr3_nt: TGTGCCAGCAGCTTAGAGTTAAGCGGGGGTTACGAGCAGTACTTC
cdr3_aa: CASSLELSGGYEQYF

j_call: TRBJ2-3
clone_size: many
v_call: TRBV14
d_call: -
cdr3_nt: TGTGCCAGCAGCCAAAACAGGGATACGCAGTATTTT
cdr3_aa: CASSQNRDTQYF

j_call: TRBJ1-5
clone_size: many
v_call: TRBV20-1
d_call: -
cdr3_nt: TGCAGTGCTGGACGGAGTAGCAATCAGCCCCAGCATTTT
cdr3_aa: CSAGRSSNQPQHF

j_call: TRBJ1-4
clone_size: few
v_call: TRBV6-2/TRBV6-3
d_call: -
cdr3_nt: TGTGCCAGCAGTGGGTCAGTCCAGGGAGGCGAAAAACTGTTTTTT
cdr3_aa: CASSGSVQGGEKLFF

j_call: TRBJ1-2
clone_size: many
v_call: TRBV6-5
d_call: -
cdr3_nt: TGTGCCAGCAGTTACGTCAGGGAAAGTGGCTACACCTTC
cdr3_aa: CASSYVRESGYTF

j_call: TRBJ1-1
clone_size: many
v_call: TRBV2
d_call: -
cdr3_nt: TGTGCCAGCCCGGGTACCACTAACACTGAAGCTTTCTTT
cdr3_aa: CASPGTTNTEAFF

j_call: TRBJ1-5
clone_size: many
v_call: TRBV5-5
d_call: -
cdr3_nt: TGTGCCAGCAGCTTGTCGAGCCTTGGGGCCGTGCCCCAGCATTTT
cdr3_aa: CASSLSSLGAVPQHF

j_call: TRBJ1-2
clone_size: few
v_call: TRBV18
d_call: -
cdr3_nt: TGTGCCAGCTCACCGAAGGGGGAAGGAGGCTATGGCTACACCTTC
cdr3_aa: CASSPKGEGGYGYTF

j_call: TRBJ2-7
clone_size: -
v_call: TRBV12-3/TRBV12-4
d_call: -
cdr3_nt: TGTGCCAGCAGAGCGGACGAACAGATACAGTACTTC
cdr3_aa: CASRADEQIQYF

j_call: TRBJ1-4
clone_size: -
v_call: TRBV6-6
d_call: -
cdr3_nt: TGTGCCAGCAGTTACTCTATTGAAAAACTGTTTTTT
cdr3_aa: CASSYSIEKLFF

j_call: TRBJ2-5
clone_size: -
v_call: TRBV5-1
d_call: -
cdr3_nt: TGCGCCAGCAGCTTGCAGGAACCCCGGGAGACCCAGTACTTC
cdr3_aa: CASSLQEPRETQYF

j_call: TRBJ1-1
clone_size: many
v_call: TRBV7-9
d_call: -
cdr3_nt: TGTGCCAGCAGCCCCCCCGGGCAATTGGACACTGAAGCTTTCTTT
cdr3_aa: CASSPPGQLDTEAFF

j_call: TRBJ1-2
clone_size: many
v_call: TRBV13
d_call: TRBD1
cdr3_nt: TGTGCCAGCAGCTTACCGGGACAGGGGGAAGACTATGGCTACACCTTC
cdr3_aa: CASSLPGQGEDYGYTF

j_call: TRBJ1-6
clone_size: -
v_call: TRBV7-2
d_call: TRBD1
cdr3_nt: TGTGCCAGCAGCTTACAGGGGGCTGGGGATTCACCCCTCCACTTT
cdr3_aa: CASSLQGAGDSPLHF

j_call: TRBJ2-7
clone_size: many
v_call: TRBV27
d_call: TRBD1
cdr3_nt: TGTGCCAGCAGCTTAGGACAGGGGGGGAACGAGCAGTACTTC
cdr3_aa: CASSLGQGGNEQYF

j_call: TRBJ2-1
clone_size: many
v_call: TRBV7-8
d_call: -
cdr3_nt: TGTGCCAGCAGCCTCCGACCTGGGCGGGGCCCCTACAATGAGCAGTTCTTC
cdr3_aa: CASSLRPGRGPYNEQFF

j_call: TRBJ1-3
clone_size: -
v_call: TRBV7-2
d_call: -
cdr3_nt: TGTGCCAGCAGCTTAGTGGGACTTAGCTCTGGAAACACCATATATTTT
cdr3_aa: CASSLVGLSSGNTIYF

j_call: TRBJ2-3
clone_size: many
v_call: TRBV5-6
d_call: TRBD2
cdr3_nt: TGTGCCAGCAGCTTGGGGACTAGCCCAGATACGCAGTATTTT
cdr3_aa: CASSLGTSPDTQYF

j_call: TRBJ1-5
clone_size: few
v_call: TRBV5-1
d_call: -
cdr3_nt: TGCGCCAGCAGGGAGGGGCAAAGTCAGCCCCAGCATTTT
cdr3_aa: CASREGQSQPQHF

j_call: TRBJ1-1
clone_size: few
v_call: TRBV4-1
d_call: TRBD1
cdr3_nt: TGCGCCAGCAGCCAAGGACAGGGTCTCACTGAAGCTTTCTTT
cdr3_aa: CASSQGQGLTEAFF

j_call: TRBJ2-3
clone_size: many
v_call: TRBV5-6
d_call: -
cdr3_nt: TGTGCCAGCAGGGGATTTGATACGCAGTATTTT
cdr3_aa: CASRGFDTQYF

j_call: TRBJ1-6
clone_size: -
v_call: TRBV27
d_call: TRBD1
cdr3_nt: TGTGCCAGCAGCGATCTTACAGGGGGCTTTTATAATTCACCCCTCCACTTT
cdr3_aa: CASSDLTGGFYNSPLHF

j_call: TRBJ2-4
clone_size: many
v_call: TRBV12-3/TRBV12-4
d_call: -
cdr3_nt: TGTGCCAGCCGACCCCCGGGGCCTCTGGGTAGCATTCAGTACTTC
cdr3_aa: CASRPPGPLGSIQYF

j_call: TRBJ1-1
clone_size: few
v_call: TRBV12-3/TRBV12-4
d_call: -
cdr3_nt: TGTGCCAGCAGGCCGGACAGAATGAACACTGAAGCTTTCTTT
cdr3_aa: CASRPDRMNTEAFF

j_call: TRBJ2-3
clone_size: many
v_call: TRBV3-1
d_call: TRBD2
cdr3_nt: TGTGCCAGCAGCCAAGAAAGGCGGGGGACAGATACGCAGTATTTT
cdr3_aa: CASSQERRGTDTQYF

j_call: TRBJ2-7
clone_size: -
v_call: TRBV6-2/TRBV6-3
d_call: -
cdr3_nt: TGTGCCAGCAGTTACTCCTCAGGAGGCTTCTCCTTGGAGCAGTACTTC
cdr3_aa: CASSYSSGGFSLEQYF

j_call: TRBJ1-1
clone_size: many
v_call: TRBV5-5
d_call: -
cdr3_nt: TGTGCCAGCAGCTTCGGACAGATGAACACTGAAGCTTTCTTT
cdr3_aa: CASSFGQMNTEAFF

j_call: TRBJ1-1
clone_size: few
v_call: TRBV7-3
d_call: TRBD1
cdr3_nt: TGTGCCAGCAGCTTAAGCGGGACAGGAAGGACTGAAGCTTTCTTT
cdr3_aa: CASSLSGTGRTEAFF

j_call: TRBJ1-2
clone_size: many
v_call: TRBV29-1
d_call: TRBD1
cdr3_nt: TGCAGCGTTGAACCGACAGGGAACTATGGCTACACCTTC
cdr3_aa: CSVEPTGNYGYTF

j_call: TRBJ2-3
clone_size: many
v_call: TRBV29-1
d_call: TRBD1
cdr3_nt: TGCAGCGTTGACGAGACAGGGTTAGTCGCAGATACGCAGTATTTT
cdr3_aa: CSVDETGLVADTQYF

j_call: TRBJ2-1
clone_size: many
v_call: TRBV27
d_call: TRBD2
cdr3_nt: TGTGCCAGCACCGACCTGGGCGTAGCGGGGCCTTACAATGAGCAGTTCTTC
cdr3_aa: CASTDLGVAGPYNEQFF

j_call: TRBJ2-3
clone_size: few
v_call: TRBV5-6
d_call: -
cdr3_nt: TGTGCCAGCAGTCTTGGACGGGTTACGCAGTATTTT
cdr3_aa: CASSLGRVTQYF

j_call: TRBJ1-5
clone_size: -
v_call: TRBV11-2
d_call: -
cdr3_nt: TGTGCCAGCAGCTTAGGGCAGGGGATCGGTCAGCCCCAGCATTTT
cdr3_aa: CASSLGQGIGQPQHF

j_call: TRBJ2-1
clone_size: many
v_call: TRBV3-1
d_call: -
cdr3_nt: TGTGCCAGCAGCCAAGACCCCCGGAGTGAGCAGTTCTTC
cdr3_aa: CASSQDPRSEQFF

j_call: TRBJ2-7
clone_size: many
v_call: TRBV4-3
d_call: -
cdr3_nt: TGCGCCAGCAGCCAAGATTCAGGGCTGCGCTCCTACGAGCAGTACTTC
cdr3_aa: CASSQDSGLRSYEQYF

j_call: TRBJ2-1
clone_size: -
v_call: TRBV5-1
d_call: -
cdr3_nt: TGCGCCAGCAGCTTGGCCGGGGCGGGGGAGCAGTTCTTC
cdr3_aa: CASSLAGAGEQFF

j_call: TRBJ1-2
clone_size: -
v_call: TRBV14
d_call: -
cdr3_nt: TGTGCCAGCAGCCAAGAAACGAACATCCTGGGCTACACCTTC
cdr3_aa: CASSQETNILGYTF

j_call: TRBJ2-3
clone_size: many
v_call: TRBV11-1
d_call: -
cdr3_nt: TGTGCCAGCAGCCTCGAGGGGGGGCTTGCGACAGATACGCAGTATTTT
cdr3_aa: CASSLEGGLATDTQYF

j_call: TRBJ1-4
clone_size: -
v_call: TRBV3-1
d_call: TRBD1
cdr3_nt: TGTGCCAGCAGCCTAATCCAGGGGGCGGCTAATGAAAAACTGTTTTTT
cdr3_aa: CASSLIQGAANEKLFF

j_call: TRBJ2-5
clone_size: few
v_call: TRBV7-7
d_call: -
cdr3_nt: TGTGCCAGCAGCTTAGAGGAACAAGAGACCCAGTACTTC
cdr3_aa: CASSLEEQETQYF

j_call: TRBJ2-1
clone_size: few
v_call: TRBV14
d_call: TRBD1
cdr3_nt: TGTGCCAGCAGCCAAGTGGGACAGTACAATGAGCAGTTCTTC
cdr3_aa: CASSQVGQYNEQFF

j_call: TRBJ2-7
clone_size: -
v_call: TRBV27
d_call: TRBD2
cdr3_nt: TGTGCCAGCAGTCCCCGGACTAGCGCCTCCTACGAGCAGTACTTC
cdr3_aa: CASSPRTSASYEQYF

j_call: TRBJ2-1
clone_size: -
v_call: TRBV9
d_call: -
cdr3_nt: TGTGCCAGCAGCGCGGGAGTAGGCAATGAGCAGTTCTTC
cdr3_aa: CASSAGVGNEQFF